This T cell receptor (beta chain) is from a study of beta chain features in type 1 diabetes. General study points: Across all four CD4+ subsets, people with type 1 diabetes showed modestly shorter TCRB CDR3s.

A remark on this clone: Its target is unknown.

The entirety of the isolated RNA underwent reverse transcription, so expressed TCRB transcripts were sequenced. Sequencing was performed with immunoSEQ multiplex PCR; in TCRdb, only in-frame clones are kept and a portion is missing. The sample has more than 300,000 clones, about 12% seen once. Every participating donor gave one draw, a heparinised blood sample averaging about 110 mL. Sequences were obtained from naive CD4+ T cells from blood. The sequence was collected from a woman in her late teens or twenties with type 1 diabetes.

The CDR3 reads CATSRDRKRAWEQYF. The CDR3 nucleotides read TGTGCCACCAGCAGAGATCGGAAACGAGCGTGGGAGCAGTACTTC. This rearrangement joins TRBV15 to TRBJ2-7, with D hard to call. This CDR3 is 15 amino acids long. Germline V CDR1 and CDR2: LNHNV, YYDKDF (reference sequence). Trimming took off 0 bases at V and 7 bases at J, with 16 bases between the two ends.